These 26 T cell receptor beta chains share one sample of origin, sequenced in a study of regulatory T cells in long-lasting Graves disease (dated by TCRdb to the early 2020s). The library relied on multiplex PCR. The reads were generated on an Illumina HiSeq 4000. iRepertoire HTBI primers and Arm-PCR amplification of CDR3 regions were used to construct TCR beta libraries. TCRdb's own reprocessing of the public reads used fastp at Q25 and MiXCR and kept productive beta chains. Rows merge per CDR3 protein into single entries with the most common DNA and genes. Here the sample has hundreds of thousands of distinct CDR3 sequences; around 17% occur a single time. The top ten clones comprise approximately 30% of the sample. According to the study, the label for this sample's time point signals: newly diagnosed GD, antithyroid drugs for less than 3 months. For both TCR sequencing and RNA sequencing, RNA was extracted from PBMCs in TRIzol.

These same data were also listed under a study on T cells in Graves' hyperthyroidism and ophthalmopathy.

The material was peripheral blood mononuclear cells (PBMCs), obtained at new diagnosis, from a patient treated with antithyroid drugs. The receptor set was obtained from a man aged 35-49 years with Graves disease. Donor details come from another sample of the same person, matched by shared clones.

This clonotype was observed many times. In DNA, the CDR3 is TGCAGTGCTAGAGACCAGGGGGGCGGACGGCTCAATCAGCCCCAGCATTTT. Its translation: CSARDQGGGRLNQPQHF. The chain employs TRBV20-1 and TRBJ1-5; 7 nucleotides match TRBD1. Trimming took 0 bases from V and 3 from J; bases not matched to a gene: 11. Germline CDR1 and CDR2: DFQATT and SNEGSKA (reference sequence). The CDR3 is 17 residues long.

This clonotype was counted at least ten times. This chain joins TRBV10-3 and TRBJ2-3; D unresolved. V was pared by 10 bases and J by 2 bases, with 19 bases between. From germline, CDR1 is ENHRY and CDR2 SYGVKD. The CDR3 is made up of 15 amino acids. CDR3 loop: CATTPLQAPTDTQYF. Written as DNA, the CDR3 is TGTGCCACGACACCCCTTCAAGCCCCCACAGATACGCAGTATTTT.

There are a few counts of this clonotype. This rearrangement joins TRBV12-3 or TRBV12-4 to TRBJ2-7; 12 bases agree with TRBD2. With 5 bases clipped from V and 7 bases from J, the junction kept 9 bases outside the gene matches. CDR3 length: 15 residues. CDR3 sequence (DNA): TGTGCCAGCAGTCCGGCTAGCGGGGGGGCCCGGGAGCAGTACTTC. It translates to CASSPASGGAREQYF.

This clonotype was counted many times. The CDR3 DNA is TGTGCCAGCAGTTCGAGAGACACAGATACGCAGTATTTT. It encodes CASSSRDTDTQYF. The chain joins TRBV27 to TRBJ2-3; D remains unclear. The germline V gene has CDR1 MNHEY and CDR2 SMNVEV (reference sequence). This CDR3 has 13 amino acids. Trimming took off 4 bases at V and 2 bases at J, with 7 bases between the two ends.

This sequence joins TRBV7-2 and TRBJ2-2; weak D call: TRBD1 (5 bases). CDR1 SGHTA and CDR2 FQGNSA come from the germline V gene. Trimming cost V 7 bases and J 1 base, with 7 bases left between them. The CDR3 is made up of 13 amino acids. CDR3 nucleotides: TGTGCCAGCAAGGACAAGAACACCGGGGAGCTGTTTTTT. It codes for CASKDKNTGELFF.

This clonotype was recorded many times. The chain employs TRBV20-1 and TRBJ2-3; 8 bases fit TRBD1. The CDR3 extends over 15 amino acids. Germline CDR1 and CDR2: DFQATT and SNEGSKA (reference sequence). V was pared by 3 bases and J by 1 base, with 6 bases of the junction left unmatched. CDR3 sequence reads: CSARGNRGGTDTQYF. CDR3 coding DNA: TGCAGTGCTAGGGGAAACAGGGGGGGCACAGATACGCAGTATTTT.

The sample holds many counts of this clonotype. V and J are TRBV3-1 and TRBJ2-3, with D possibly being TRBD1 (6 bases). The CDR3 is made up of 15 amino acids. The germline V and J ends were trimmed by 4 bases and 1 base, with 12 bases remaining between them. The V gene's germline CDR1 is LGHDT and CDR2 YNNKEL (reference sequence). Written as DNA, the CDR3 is TGTGCCAGCAGCCCCCGGACAGCTCGCACAGATACGCAGTATTTT. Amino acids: CASSPRTARTDTQYF.

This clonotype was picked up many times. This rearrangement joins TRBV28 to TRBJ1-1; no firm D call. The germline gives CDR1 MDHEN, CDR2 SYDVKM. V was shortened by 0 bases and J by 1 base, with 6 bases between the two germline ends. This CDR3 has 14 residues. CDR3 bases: TGTGCCAGCAGTTTATGGTTTAGGAACACTGAAGCTTTCTTT. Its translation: CASSLWFRNTEAFF.

The CDR3 sequence is CSASETGASGTEAFF. The CDR3 nucleotides are TGCAGTGCCAGCGAGACAGGGGCCTCCGGGACTGAAGCTTTCTTT. The chain uses TRBV20-1 and TRBJ1-1; 8 bases map to TRBD1. The CDR3 contains 15 residues. Germline CDR1 and CDR2: DFQATT and SNEGSKA (reference sequence). Trimming took 6 bases from V and 5 from J; bases not matched to a gene: 14.

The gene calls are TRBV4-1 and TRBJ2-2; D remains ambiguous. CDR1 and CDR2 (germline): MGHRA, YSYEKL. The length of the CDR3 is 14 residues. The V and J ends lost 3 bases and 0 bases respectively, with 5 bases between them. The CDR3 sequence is CASSHSTNTGELFF. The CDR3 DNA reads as TGCGCCAGCAGCCATTCGACGAACACCGGGGAGCTGTTTTTT.

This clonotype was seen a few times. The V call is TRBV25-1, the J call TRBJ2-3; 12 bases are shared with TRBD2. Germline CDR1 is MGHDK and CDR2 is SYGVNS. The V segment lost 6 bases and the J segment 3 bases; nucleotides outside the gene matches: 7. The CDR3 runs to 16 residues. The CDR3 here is CASRDASGGVTDTQYF. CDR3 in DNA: TGTGCCAGCAGAGATGCTAGCGGGGGGGTAACAGATACGCAGTATTTT.

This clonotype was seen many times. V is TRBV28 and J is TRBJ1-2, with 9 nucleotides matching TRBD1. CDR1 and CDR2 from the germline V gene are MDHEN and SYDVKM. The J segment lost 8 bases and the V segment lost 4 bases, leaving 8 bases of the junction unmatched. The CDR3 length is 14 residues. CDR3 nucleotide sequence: TGTGCCAGCAGTTCTCCGGGGACAGGGCTAGGCTACACCTTC. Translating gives CASSSPGTGLGYTF.

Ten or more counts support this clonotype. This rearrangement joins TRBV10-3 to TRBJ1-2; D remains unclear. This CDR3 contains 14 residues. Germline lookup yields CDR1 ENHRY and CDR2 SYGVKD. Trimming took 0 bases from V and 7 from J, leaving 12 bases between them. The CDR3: CAISESLTEGGYTF. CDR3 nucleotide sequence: TGTGCCATCAGTGAGTCGCTGACGGAAGGTGGCTACACCTTC.

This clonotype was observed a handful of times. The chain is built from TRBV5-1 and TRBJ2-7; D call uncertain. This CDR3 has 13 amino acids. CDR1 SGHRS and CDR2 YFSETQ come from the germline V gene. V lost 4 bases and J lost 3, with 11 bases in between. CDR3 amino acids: CASSPHDGYEQYF. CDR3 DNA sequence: TGCGCCAGCAGCCCGCATGACGGCTACGAGCAGTACTTC.

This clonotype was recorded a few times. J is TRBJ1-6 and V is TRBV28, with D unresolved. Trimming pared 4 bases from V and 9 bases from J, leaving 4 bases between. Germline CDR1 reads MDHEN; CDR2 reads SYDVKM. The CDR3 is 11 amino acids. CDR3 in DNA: TGTGCCAGCAGTTCCGTTTCACCCCTCCACTTT. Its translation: CASSSVSPLHF.

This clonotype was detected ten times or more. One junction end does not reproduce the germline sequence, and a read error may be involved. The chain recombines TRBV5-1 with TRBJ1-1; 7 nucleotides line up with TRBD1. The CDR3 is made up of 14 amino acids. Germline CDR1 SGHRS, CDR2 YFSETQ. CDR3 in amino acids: CASSSDRADTEAFF. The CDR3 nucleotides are TGTGCCAGCAGCTCCGACAGGGCGGACACTGAAGCTTTCTTT.

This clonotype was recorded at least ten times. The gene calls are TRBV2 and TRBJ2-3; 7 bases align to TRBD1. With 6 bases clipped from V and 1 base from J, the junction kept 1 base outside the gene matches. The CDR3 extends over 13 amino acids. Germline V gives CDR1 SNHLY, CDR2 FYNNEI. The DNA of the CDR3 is TGTGCCAGCAGCGGACAGGGCACAGATACGCAGTATTTT. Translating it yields CASSGQGTDTQYF.

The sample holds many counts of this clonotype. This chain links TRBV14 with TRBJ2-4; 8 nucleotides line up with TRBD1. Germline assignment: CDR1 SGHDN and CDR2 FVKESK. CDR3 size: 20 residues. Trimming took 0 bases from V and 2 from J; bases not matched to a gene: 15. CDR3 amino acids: CASSQDSFRTGSITKNIQYF. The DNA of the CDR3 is TGTGCCAGCAGCCAAGATTCCTTCCGGACAGGGAGTATAACCAAAAACATTCAGTACTTC. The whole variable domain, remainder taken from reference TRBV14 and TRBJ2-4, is EAGVTQFPSHSVIEKGQTVTLRCDPISGHDNLYWYRRVMGKEIKFLLHFVKESKQDESGMPNNRFLAERTGGTYSTLKVQPAELEDSGVYFCASSQDSFRTGSITKNIQYFGAGTRLSVL.

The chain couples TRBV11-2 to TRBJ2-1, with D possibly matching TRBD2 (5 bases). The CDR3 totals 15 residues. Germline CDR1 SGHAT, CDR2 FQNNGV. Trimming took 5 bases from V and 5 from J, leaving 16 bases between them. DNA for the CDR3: TGTGCCAGCAGCCCAACCGGGGAAGAGGACAATGAGCAGTTCTTC. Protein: CASSPTGEEDNEQFF.

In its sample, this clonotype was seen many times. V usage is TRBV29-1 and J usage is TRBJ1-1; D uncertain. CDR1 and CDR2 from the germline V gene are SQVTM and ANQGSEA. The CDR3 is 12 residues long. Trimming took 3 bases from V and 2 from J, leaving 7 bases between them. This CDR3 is CSVEAINTEAFF. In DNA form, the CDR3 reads TGCAGCGTTGAGGCAATTAACACTGAAGCTTTCTTT.

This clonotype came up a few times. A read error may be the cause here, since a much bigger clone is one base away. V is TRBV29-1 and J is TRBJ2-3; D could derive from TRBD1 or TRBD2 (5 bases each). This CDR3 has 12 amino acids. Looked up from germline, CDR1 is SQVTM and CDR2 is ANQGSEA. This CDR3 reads CSVDLATGTQYF. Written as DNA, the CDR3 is TGCAGCGTCGACCTAGCAACAGGTACGCAGTATTTT.

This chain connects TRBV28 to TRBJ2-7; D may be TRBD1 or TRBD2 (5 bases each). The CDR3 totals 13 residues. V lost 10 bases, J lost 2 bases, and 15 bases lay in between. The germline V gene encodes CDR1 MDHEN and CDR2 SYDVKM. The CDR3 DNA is TGTGCCATTACACCGGGACGGACCTACGAGCAGTACTTC. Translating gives CAITPGRTYEQYF.

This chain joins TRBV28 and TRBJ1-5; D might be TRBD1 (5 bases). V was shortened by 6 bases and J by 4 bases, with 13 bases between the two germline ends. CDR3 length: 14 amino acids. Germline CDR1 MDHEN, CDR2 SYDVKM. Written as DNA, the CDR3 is TGTGCCAGCAGCCGGATCGGGGGGAATCAGCCCCAGCATTTT. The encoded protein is CASSRIGGNQPQHF.

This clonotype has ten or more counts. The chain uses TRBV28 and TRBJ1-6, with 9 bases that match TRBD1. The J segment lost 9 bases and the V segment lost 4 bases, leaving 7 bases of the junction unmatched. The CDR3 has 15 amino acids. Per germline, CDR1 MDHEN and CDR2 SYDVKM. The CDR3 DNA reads TGTGCCAGCAGTTCACCCCCGGACAGGGGTTCACCCCTCCACTTT. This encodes CASSSPPDRGSPLHF.

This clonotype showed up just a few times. CDR3 loop: CASSLLWGLTPGQGSVDEQYF. The CDR3 DNA follows: TGTGCCAGCAGTTTACTCTGGGGGCTGACCCCGGGACAGGGGTCGGTCGACGAGCAGTACTTC. This rearrangement joins TRBV12-3 or TRBV12-4 to TRBJ2-7; 10 bases map to TRBD1. Trimming at V came to 2 bases and at J to 5 bases, leaving 24 bases not matched to a gene. The CDR3 contains 21 residues.

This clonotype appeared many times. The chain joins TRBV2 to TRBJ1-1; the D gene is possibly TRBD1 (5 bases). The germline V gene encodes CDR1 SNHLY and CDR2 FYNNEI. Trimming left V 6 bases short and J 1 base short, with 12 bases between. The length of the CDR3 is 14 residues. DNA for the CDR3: TGTGCCAGCAGAAGGGACGGAGAGAACACTGAAGCTTTCTTT. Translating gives CASRRDGENTEAFF.